Below are 20 T cell receptor beta chains sequenced from a single sample in a study of shared clonotypes between healthy human individuals. Using immunoSEQ multiplex PCR, the repertoire was profiled, and TCRdb retains in-frame clones only, with some absent. This table has roughly 510,000 clones, approximately 79% appearing once. The sample was PBMCs. These TCRs come from a woman aged 40 to 50 in good health. Some clones in this sample may be carry-over from other donors' samples.

The chain employs TRBV9 and TRBJ1-3, with 11 bases identical to TRBD1. The J segment lost 4 bases and the V segment lost 3 bases, leaving 9 bases of the junction unmatched. Germline lookup yields CDR1 SGDLS and CDR2 YYNGEE. This CDR3 is 17 amino acids long. This CDR3 is CASSAPGQGVIGNTIYF. The CDR3 bases are TGTGCCAGCAGCGCTCCGGGACAGGGGGTAATAGGAAACACCATATATTTT.

The chain recombines TRBV9 with TRBJ2-3, with 10 bases lining up with TRBD2. V shed 3 bases and J 2 bases; nucleotides not matched to a gene: 12. CDR1 SGDLS and CDR2 YYNGEE come from the germline V gene. The CDR3 is 18 amino acids. As DNA, the CDR3 is TGTGCCAGCAGCGAAACTAGCGGGGCCGGTTCTTTCACAGATACGCAGTATTTT. It encodes CASSETSGAGSFTDTQYF. Full variable domain (rest looked up from reference TRBV9 and TRBJ2-3): DSGVTQTPKHLITATGQRVTLRCSPRSGDLSVYWYQQSLDQGLQFLIQYYNGEERAKGNILERFSAQQFPDLHSELNLSSLELGDSALYFCASSETSGAGSFTDTQYFGPGTRLTVL.

The chain is built from TRBV27 and TRBJ2-1; D remains ambiguous. Germline V gene data show CDR1 as MNHEY and CDR2 as SMNVEV (reference sequence). The CDR3 covers 13 residues. Deletions cut 0 bases from V and 12 bases from J, with 12 bases between. The CDR3, as DNA: TGTGCCAGCAGTTTATCAGGACCGGTGGGGCAGTTCTTC. Translating gives CASSLSGPVGQFF.

V and J are TRBV19 and TRBJ2-7; D not resolved. The V end lost 5 bases, the J end lost 3 bases, and 5 bases lay between the germline ends. The V gene's germline CDR1 is LNHDA and CDR2 SQIVND (reference sequence). The CDR3 totals 11 residues. The CDR3 DNA sequence: TGTGCCAGTAGTGGGTACTACGAGCAGTACTTC. It specifies CASSGYYEQYF.

The V and J genes are TRBV21-1 and TRBJ2-7; the listed D gene, TRBD2, was not tested against the DNA. TRBV21-1 is flagged as a pseudogene. The CDR3 has 17 residues. CDR3 in amino acids: CASSKALAGGKGYEQYF. The CDR3 bases are TGTGCCAGCAGCAAAGCTCTAGCGGGAGGGAAAGGGTACGAGCAGTACTTC.

The chain combines TRBV2 with TRBJ1-5; D unresolved. Trimming took off 2 bases at V and 1 base at J, with 6 bases between the two ends. There are 14 residues in the CDR3. CDR1 and CDR2 (germline): SNHLY, FYNNEI. The CDR3 reads CASSETVSNQPQHF. The DNA for the CDR3 is TGTGCCAGCAGTGAAACGGTCAGCAATCAGCCCCAGCATTTT. Looking up the rest from reference TRBV2 and TRBJ1-5 gives the full variable domain: EPEVTQTPSHQVTQMGQEVILRCVPISNHLYFYWYRQILGQKVEFLVSFYNNEISEKSEIFDDQFSVERPDGSNFTLKIRSTKLEDSAMYFCASSETVSNQPQHFGDGTRLSIL.

V and J are TRBV27 and TRBJ2-7; the D call may be TRBD1 or TRBD2 (7 bases each). The CDR3 consists of 14 residues. Germline CDR1 reads MNHEY; CDR2 reads SMNVEV (reference sequence). V was shortened by 5 bases and J by 4 bases, with 15 bases between the two germline ends. The CDR3 region has the DNA TGTGCCAGCAGTATCAGGGGGGGTAGGTACGAGCAGTACTTC. Protein product: CASSIRGGRYEQYF.

A remark on this clone: A read error may be the cause here, since a much bigger clone is one base away. In the same sample, other DNA sequences code for this CDR3. The V call is TRBV11-2, the J call TRBJ2-1; D is ambiguous. V shed 1 base and J shed 7 bases, with 11 bases lying between them. CDR1 and CDR2 from the germline V gene are SGHAT and FQNNGV. There are 14 residues in the CDR3. The DNA for the CDR3 is TGTGCCAGCAGCTTAGTGAGTGGGAAAAATGAGCAGTTCTTC. Protein: CASSLVSGKNEQFF.

The chain uses TRBV29-1 and TRBJ2-7, with 9 bases aligning to TRBD1. The J segment lost 7 bases and the V segment lost 5 bases, leaving 6 bases of the junction unmatched. This CDR3 region has 12 residues. In germline, CDR1 is SQVTM, CDR2 ANQGSEA. As DNA, the CDR3 is TGCAGCGTTTCCGGGACAGGGTATGAGCAGTACTTC. Its protein is CSVSGTGYEQYF.

V and J are TRBV6-1 and TRBJ2-6, with 7 nucleotides matching TRBD1. The CDR3 is 15 residues long. After removal of 4 bases from V and 2 bases from J, the junction contained 2 bases not matched to a gene. Germline values: CDR1 MNHNS, CDR2 SASEGT. CDR3 DNA: TGTGCCAGCAGTGGAGGGACAGCTGGGGCCAACGTCCTGACTTTC. Its translation: CASSGGTAGANVLTF.

As DNA, the CDR3 is TGTGCCAGCTCACCACCGGGTATTAGGGACGAGCAGTACTTC. Encoded protein: CASSPPGIRDEQYF. This chain links TRBV18 with TRBJ2-7; D remains ambiguous. The V end was cut by 0 bases, the J end by 5 bases, with 11 bases between. The CDR3 extends over 14 amino acids. Germline CDR1 is KGHSH and CDR2 is LQKENI.

CDR3 DNA sequence: TGTGCCAGTTTGCCAGAAGTAGGATGCTACACCTTC. Translation gives CASLPEVGCYTF. V is TRBV27 and J is TRBJ1-2; no definite D call. V shed 9 bases and J shed 9 bases, with 17 bases lying between them. Germline V CDR1 and CDR2: MNHEY, SMNVEV (reference sequence). CDR3 length equals 12 residues.

V usage is TRBV12-1 and J usage is TRBJ1-2; TRBD1 is the table's D call and was not checked against the DNA. TRBV12-1 is a pseudogene locus. CDR3 length equals 13 residues. CDR3 nucleotides: TGTGCCAGCAGCCCAGGGTTGGCCTATGGCTACACCTTC. It specifies CASSPGLAYGYTF.

V usage is TRBV28 and J usage is TRBJ1-5, with 8 positions matching TRBD1. Trimming cost V 6 bases and J 6 bases; bases outside gene matches: 4. Looked up from germline, CDR1 is MDHEN and CDR2 is SYDVKM. The CDR3 loop spans 13 amino acids. The CDR3 coding sequence is TGTGCCAGCAGCCCAGGGGGCCTTCAGCCCCAGCATTTT. It is translated as CASSPGGLQPQHF.

The V call is TRBV18, the J call TRBJ2-2; the D call may be TRBD1 or TRBD2 (5 bases each). Germline V CDR1 and CDR2: KGHSH, LQKENI. The CDR3 runs to 16 residues. V lost 0 bases and J lost 9, with 17 bases in between. For the CDR3, the DNA is TGTGCCAGCTCACCACCGGGGCGGGCAGATCCGAGGGAGCTGTTTTTT. Protein sequence: CASSPPGRADPRELFF.

This clone has a handful of counts. This chain connects TRBV9 to TRBJ2-2; D gene unclear. There are 12 residues in the CDR3. CDR1 is SGDLS, CDR2 YYNGEE, per germline. Trimming took 6 bases from V and 7 from J, leaving 10 bases between them. CDR3 sequence reads: CASTLDGGELFF. The CDR3 DNA sequence: TGTGCCAGCACCTTGGACGGCGGGGAGCTGTTTTTT.

The chain is built from TRBV27 and TRBJ2-3; TRBD2 matches 12 bases. Per germline, CDR1 MNHEY and CDR2 SMNVEV (reference sequence). CDR3 length: 16 amino acids. With 5 bases clipped from V and 6 bases from J, the junction kept 9 bases outside the gene matches. CDR3 in amino acids: CASSPLAGGLGDTQYF. In DNA, the CDR3 is TGTGCCAGCAGTCCCCTAGCGGGAGGGTTGGGGGATACGCAGTATTTT.

This clone was seen once. V usage is TRBV29-1 and J usage is TRBJ2-7; D is uncertain. From germline, CDR1 is SQVTM and CDR2 ANQGSEA. The V gene lost 6 bases and the J gene lost 0 bases, with 18 bases spanning the gap. The CDR3 runs to 15 residues. The CDR3 spells CSVRASGISSYEQYF. In DNA, the CDR3 is TGCAGCGTCCGGGCCTCTGGGATCAGCTCCTACGAGCAGTACTTC.

The chain couples TRBV6-5 to TRBJ1-1; 9 bases agree with TRBD1. The germline CDR1 and CDR2 sequences are MNHEY and SVGAGI. The CDR3 totals 15 residues. V lost 6 bases and J lost 0; bases outside the gene matches: 5. CDR3 coding DNA: TGTGCCAGCAGAAGAGGACAGGGGATGAACACTGAAGCTTTCTTT. It codes for CASRRGQGMNTEAFF.

The CDR3 here is CAWGTVRGTALNTEAFF. The CDR3 coding sequence is TGTGCCTGGGGGACAGTGCGAGGGACAGCCCTTAACACTGAAGCTTTCTTT. The V gene is TRBV30, the J gene TRBJ1-1, with 7 bases matching TRBD1. The ends lost 5 bases at V and 2 bases at J; junction bases unmatched: 17. This CDR3 spans 17 amino acids. CDR1 is GTSNPN, CDR2 SVGIG, per germline (reference sequence).